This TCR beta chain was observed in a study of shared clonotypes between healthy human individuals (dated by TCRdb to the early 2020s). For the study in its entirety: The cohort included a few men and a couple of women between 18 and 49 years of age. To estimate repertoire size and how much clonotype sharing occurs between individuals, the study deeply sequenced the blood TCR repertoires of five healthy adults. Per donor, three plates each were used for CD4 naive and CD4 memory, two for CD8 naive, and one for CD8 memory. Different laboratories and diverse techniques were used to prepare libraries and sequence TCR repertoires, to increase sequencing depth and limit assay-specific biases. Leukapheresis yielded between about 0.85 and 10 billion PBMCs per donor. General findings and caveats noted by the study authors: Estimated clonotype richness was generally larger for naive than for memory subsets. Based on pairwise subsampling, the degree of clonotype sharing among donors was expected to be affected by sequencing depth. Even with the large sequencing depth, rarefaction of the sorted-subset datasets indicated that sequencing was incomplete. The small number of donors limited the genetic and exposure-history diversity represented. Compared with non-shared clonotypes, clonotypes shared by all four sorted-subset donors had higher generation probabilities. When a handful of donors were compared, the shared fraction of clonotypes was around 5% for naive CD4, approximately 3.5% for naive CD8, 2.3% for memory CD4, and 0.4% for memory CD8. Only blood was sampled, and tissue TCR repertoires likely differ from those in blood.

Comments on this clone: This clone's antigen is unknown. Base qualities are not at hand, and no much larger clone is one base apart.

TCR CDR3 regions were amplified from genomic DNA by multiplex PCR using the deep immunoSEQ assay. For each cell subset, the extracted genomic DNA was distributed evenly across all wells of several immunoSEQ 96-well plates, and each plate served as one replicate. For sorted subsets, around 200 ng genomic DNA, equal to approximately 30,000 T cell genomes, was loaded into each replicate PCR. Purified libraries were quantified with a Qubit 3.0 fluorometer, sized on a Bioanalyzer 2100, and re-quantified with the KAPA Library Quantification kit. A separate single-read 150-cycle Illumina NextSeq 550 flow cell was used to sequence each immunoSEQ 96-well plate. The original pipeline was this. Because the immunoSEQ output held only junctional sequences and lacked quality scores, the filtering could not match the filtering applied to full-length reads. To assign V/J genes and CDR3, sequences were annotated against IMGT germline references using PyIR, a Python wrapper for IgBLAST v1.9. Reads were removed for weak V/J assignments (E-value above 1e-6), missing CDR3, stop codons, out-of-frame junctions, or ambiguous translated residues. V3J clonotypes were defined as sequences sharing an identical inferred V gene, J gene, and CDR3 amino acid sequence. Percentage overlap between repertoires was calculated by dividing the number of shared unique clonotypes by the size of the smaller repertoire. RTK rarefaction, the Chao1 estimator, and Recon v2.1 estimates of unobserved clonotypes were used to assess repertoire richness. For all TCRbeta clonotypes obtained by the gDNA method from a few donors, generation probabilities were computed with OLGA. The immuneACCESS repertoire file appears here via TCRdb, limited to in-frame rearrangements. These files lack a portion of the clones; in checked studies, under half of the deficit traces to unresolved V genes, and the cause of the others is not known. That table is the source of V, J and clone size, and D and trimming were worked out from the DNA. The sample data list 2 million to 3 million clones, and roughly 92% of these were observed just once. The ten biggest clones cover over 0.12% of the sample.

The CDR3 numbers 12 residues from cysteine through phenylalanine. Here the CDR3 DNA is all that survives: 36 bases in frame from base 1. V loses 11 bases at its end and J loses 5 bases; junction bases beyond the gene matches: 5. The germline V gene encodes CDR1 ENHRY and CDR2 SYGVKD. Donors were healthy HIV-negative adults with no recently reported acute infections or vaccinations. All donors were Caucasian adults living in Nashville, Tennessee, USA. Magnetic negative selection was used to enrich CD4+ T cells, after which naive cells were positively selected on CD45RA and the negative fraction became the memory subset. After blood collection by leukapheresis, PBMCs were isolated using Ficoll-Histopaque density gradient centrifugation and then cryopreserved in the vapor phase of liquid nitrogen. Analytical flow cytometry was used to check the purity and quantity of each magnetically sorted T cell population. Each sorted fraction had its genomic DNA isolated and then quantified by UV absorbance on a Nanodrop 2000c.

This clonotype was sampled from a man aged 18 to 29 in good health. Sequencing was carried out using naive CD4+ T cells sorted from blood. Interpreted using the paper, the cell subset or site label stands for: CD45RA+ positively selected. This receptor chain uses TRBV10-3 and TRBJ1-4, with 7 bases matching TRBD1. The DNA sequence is TGTGCCCCAGGGACAGAAAATGAAAAACTGTTTTTT. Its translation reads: CAPGTENEKLFF.